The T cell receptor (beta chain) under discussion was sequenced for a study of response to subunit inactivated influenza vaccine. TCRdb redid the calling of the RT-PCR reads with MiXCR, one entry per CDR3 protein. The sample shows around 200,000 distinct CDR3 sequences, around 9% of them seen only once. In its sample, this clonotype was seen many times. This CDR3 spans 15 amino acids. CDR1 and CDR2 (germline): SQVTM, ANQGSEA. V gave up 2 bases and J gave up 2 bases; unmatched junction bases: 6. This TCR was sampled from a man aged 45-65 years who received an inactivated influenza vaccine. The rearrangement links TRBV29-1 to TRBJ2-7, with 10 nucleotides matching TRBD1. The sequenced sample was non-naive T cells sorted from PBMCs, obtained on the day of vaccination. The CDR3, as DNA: TGCAGCGTTGAATCGGTGGGACAGGGGACCTACGAGCAGTACTTC. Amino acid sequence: CSVESVGQGTYEQYF.